The rows below give T cell receptor beta chains drawn from one sample of a study of OX40 agonist ivuxolimab in advanced cancers. The data were produced by immunoSEQ multiplex PCR, yet TCRdb's version contains in-frame clones alone and is incomplete. The data contain about 53,000 clones, more than 70% of them singletons. The sequences come from CD4+ or CD8+ T cells sorted from blood, collected in a trial of the OX40 agonist ivuxolimab. These receptors all stem from an adult with an advanced solid tumor such as melanoma, head and neck, liver or kidney cancer. CDR3s include the opening cysteine and the closing phenylalanine or tryptophan. Each record gives: clone size, D gene, V gene, J gene, CDR3 protein, CDR3 DNA. A D gene is named only where the DNA matches it firmly. Clone size appears in some rows only: once, few, many, or a class for an expanded clone.

abundance: NA; d_gene: TRBD1; v_gene: TRBV28; j_gene: TRBJ1-5; CDR3aa: CASSDSTGGGNQPQHF; CDR3nt: TGTGCCAGCAGTGACTCGACAGGGGGCGGGAATCAGCCCCAGCATTTT
abundance: NA; d_gene: NA; v_gene: TRBV27; j_gene: TRBJ2-1; CDR3aa: CASSLFDYSYNEQFF; CDR3nt: TGTGCCAGCAGTTTATTCGACTACTCCTACAATGAGCAGTTCTTC
abundance: NA; d_gene: NA; v_gene: TRBV10-3; j_gene: TRBJ1-5; CDR3aa: CAISEAGSRQPQHF; CDR3nt: TGTGCCATCAGTGAGGCAGGGTCGCGGCAGCCCCAGCATTTT
abundance: NA; d_gene: TRBD1; v_gene: TRBV11-2; j_gene: TRBJ1-1; CDR3aa: CASSPDARGLKVNTEAFF; CDR3nt: TGTGCCAGCAGCCCCGATGCCAGGGGGCTGAAGGTGAACACTGAAGCTTTCTTT
abundance: NA; d_gene: TRBD1; v_gene: TRBV6-1; j_gene: TRBJ2-2; CDR3aa: CASSPRQGATGELFF; CDR3nt: TGTGCCAGCAGTCCGCGACAGGGGGCAACCGGGGAGCTGTTTTTT
abundance: NA; d_gene: NA; v_gene: TRBV11-3; j_gene: TRBJ1-1; CDR3aa: CASSFDRFMNTEAFF; CDR3nt: TGTGCCAGCAGCTTCGACAGGTTCATGAACACTGAAGCTTTCTTT
abundance: few; d_gene: TRBD1; v_gene: TRBV25-1; j_gene: TRBJ1-1; CDR3aa: CASSETRGDTEAFF; CDR3nt: TGTGCCAGCAGTGAAACCAGGGGGGACACTGAAGCTTTCTTT
abundance: NA; d_gene: TRBD2; v_gene: TRBV6-5; j_gene: TRBJ2-2; CDR3aa: CASSLLAGAAGELFF; CDR3nt: TGTGCCAGCAGTTTGCTAGCGGGAGCCGCCGGGGAGCTGTTTTTT
abundance: NA; d_gene: NA; v_gene: TRBV6-5; j_gene: TRBJ2-2; CDR3aa: CASTRGTHTGELFF; CDR3nt: TGTGCCAGCACCCGGGGCACCCACACCGGGGAGCTGTTTTTT
abundance: NA; d_gene: TRBD2; v_gene: TRBV5-1; j_gene: TRBJ2-7; CDR3aa: CASGRGLAGASYEQYF; CDR3nt: TGCGCCAGCGGACGAGGACTAGCGGGAGCCTCCTACGAGCAGTACTTC
abundance: NA; d_gene: NA; v_gene: TRBV5-1; j_gene: TRBJ2-3; CDR3aa: CASSLRAGALATDTQYF; CDR3nt: TGCGCCAGCAGCTTGAGGGCGGGGGCCTTAGCCACAGATACGCAGTATTTT
abundance: NA; d_gene: TRBD1; v_gene: TRBV11-2; j_gene: TRBJ1-4; CDR3aa: CASSPGQGSEKLFF; CDR3nt: TGTGCCAGCAGCCCGGGACAGGGGAGTGAAAAACTGTTTTTT
abundance: few; d_gene: NA; v_gene: TRBV7-9; j_gene: TRBJ1-1; CDR3aa: CASTGPGEAEAFF; CDR3nt: TGTGCCAGCACTGGTCCCGGGGAGGCTGAAGCTTTCTTT
abundance: NA; d_gene: NA; v_gene: TRBV9; j_gene: TRBJ1-4; CDR3aa: CASSLTSQGGREKLFF; CDR3nt: TGTGCCAGCAGTCTCACTTCACAAGGCGGGAGGGAAAAACTGTTTTTT
abundance: NA; d_gene: TRBD2; v_gene: TRBV2; j_gene: TRBJ2-3; CDR3aa: CASLRLAGRTDTQYF; CDR3nt: TGTGCCAGCCTGAGACTAGCGGGACGCACAGATACGCAGTATTTT
abundance: NA; d_gene: TRBD2; v_gene: TRBV5-1; j_gene: TRBJ2-7; CDR3aa: CASGTRLADYEQYF; CDR3nt: TGCGCCAGCGGGACTCGACTAGCCGACTACGAGCAGTACTTC
abundance: NA; d_gene: NA; v_gene: TRBV28; j_gene: TRBJ2-3; CDR3aa: CASSLPGSGTDTQYF; CDR3nt: TGTGCCAGCAGTTTACCGGGTAGCGGCACAGATACGCAGTATTTT
abundance: once; d_gene: NA; v_gene: TRBV5-1; j_gene: TRBJ1-5; CDR3aa: CASSFSGGRDQPQHF; CDR3nt: TGCGCCAGCAGCTTTTCGGGGGGCCGGGATCAGCCCCAGCATTTT
abundance: NA; d_gene: NA; v_gene: TRBV6-6; j_gene: TRBJ2-6; CDR3aa: CASSVSGANVLTF; CDR3nt: TGTGCCAGCAGTGTTTCTGGGGCCAACGTCCTGACTTTC
abundance: NA; d_gene: TRBD2; v_gene: TRBV19; j_gene: TRBJ2-1; CDR3aa: CASSIVAGDEQFF; CDR3nt: TGTGCCAGTAGTATAGTGGCGGGAGATGAGCAGTTCTTC
abundance: few; d_gene: NA; v_gene: TRBV11-2; j_gene: TRBJ1-3; CDR3aa: CASSQGSSGNTIYF; CDR3nt: TGTGCCAGCAGCCAGGGGTCCTCTGGAAACACCATATATTTT
abundance: NA; d_gene: NA; v_gene: TRBV7-2; j_gene: TRBJ2-1; CDR3aa: CASSSRPVLGNEQFF; CDR3nt: TGTGCCAGCAGCTCAAGGCCCGTCCTAGGGAATGAGCAGTTCTTC
abundance: NA; d_gene: TRBD1; v_gene: TRBV6-1; j_gene: TRBJ1-3; CDR3aa: CASRAGTGSGNAIYF; CDR3nt: TGTGCCAGCAGGGCCGGGACAGGCTCTGGAAACGCCATATATTTT
abundance: NA; d_gene: TRBD2; v_gene: TRBV11-3; j_gene: TRBJ2-1; CDR3aa: CASSPGTSWSSTFF; CDR3nt: TGTGCCAGCAGCCCCGGGACTAGTTGGTCGAGTACGTTCTTC
abundance: NA; d_gene: NA; v_gene: TRBV5-1; j_gene: TRBJ2-7; CDR3aa: CASSLGAGVSYEQYF; CDR3nt: TGCGCCAGCAGCTTGGGGGCAGGGGTTTCCTACGAGCAGTACTTC
abundance: NA; d_gene: NA; v_gene: TRBV5-4; j_gene: TRBJ2-2; CDR3aa: CASSLGDTGELFF; CDR3nt: TGTGCCAGCAGCTTGGGAGACACCGGGGAGCTGTTTTTT
abundance: NA; d_gene: NA; v_gene: TRBV6-1; j_gene: TRBJ2-7; CDR3aa: CATEIARSSYEQYF; CDR3nt: TGTGCCACCGAAATCGCTAGGAGCTCCTACGAGCAGTACTTC
abundance: NA; d_gene: NA; v_gene: TRBV12-5; j_gene: TRBJ1-1; CDR3aa: CASGLEGGTEAFF; CDR3nt: TGTGCTAGTGGTTTGGAAGGGGGAACTGAAGCTTTCTTT
abundance: NA; d_gene: TRBD1; v_gene: TRBV10-1; j_gene: TRBJ2-5; CDR3aa: CASSETTGGETQYF; CDR3nt: TGCGCCAGCAGTGAGACGACAGGGGGCGAGACCCAGTACTTC
abundance: NA; d_gene: NA; v_gene: TRBV5-1; j_gene: TRBJ2-5; CDR3aa: CASSHYGLQETQYF; CDR3nt: TGCGCCAGCAGTCACTATGGACTCCAAGAGACCCAGTACTTC
abundance: NA; d_gene: NA; v_gene: TRBV5-1; j_gene: TRBJ1-5; CDR3aa: CASSLSINQPQHF; CDR3nt: TGCGCCAGCAGCTTGTCTATCAATCAGCCCCAGCATTTT
abundance: NA; d_gene: NA; v_gene: TRBV6-5; j_gene: TRBJ2-7; CDR3aa: CASSSRDSNREQYF; CDR3nt: TGTGCCAGCAGTTCTCGGGACTCGAATCGGGAGCAGTACTTC
abundance: NA; d_gene: NA; v_gene: TRBV15; j_gene: TRBJ2-1; CDR3aa: CATSRDKGPNEQFF; CDR3nt: TGTGCCACCAGCAGAGATAAGGGTCCCAATGAGCAGTTCTTC
abundance: NA; d_gene: NA; v_gene: TRBV6-1; j_gene: TRBJ1-1; CDR3aa: CASSGSGIGEAFF; CDR3nt: TGTGCCAGCAGTGGGAGTGGGATTGGTGAAGCTTTCTTT
abundance: few; d_gene: TRBD1; v_gene: TRBV27; j_gene: TRBJ1-6; CDR3aa: CASSPNRGGNSPLHF; CDR3nt: TGTGCCAGCAGCCCCAACAGGGGGGGGAATTCACCCCTCCACTTT
abundance: NA; d_gene: TRBD2; v_gene: TRBV7-8; j_gene: TRBJ2-3; CDR3aa: CASSWLAGNTDTQYF; CDR3nt: TGTGCCAGCAGCTGGCTAGCGGGGAACACAGATACGCAGTATTTT
abundance: once; d_gene: TRBD1; v_gene: TRBV11-3; j_gene: TRBJ1-2; CDR3aa: CASSLGQARYGYTF; CDR3nt: TGTGCCAGCAGCCTGGGACAGGCTCGATATGGCTACACCTTC
abundance: NA; d_gene: NA; v_gene: TRBV19; j_gene: TRBJ2-2; CDR3aa: CASSIVAVGTGELFF; CDR3nt: TGTGCCAGTAGTATAGTAGCAGTCGGAACCGGGGAGCTGTTTTTT
abundance: few; d_gene: TRBD1; v_gene: TRBV7-8; j_gene: TRBJ2-4; CDR3aa: CASSYKGQGAIQYF; CDR3nt: TGTGCCAGCAGCTACAAGGGACAGGGGGCAATTCAGTACTTC
abundance: few; d_gene: TRBD2; v_gene: TRBV7-2; j_gene: TRBJ2-1; CDR3aa: CASSLSGTSGHNEQFF; CDR3nt: TGTGCCAGCAGCTTATCCGGGACTAGCGGCCACAATGAGCAGTTCTTC
abundance: NA; d_gene: NA; v_gene: TRBV27; j_gene: TRBJ2-1; CDR3aa: CASRSSGTGSYGEQFF; CDR3nt: TGTGCCAGCAGAAGTTCCGGGACTGGCTCGTATGGGGAGCAGTTCTTC
abundance: NA; d_gene: NA; v_gene: TRBV13; j_gene: TRBJ2-2; CDR3aa: CASSLPAGELFF; CDR3nt: TGTGCCAGCAGCTTACCGGCCGGGGAGCTGTTTTTT
abundance: NA; d_gene: NA; v_gene: TRBV6-1; j_gene: TRBJ2-7; CDR3aa: CASRGRQSYEQYF; CDR3nt: TGTGCCAGCAGGGGACGGCAATCCTACGAGCAGTACTTC
abundance: NA; d_gene: TRBD1; v_gene: TRBV5-1; j_gene: TRBJ1-6; CDR3aa: CASSHDRGDSPLHF; CDR3nt: TGCGCCAGCAGCCACGACAGGGGCGATTCACCCCTCCACTTT
abundance: NA; d_gene: TRBD2; v_gene: TRBV19; j_gene: TRBJ2-1; CDR3aa: CASSTLGLAGGGEQFF; CDR3nt: TGTGCCAGTAGTACACTCGGACTAGCGGGAGGGGGTGAGCAGTTCTTC
abundance: NA; d_gene: NA; v_gene: TRBV11-1; j_gene: TRBJ2-3; CDR3aa: CASSLAVTASTDTQYF; CDR3nt: TGTGCCAGCAGCTTAGCGGTTACAGCCAGCACAGATACGCAGTATTTT